These T cell receptor beta chains were read from a single sample in a study of blood T cell repertoires in COVID-19. Produced via immunoSEQ multiplex PCR; TCRdb's table is partial and in-frame only. The sample has about 300,000 clones, about four fifths seen once. Sequencing was carried out using peripheral blood. Source of these receptors: a woman aged 50 to 60 with acute or convalescent COVID-19. CDR3s include the opening cysteine and the closing phenylalanine or tryptophan. Fields, in order: J gene, D gene, CDR3 length, V gene, clone size, CDR3 DNA, CDR3 protein. The D gene is left open where the match is weak. For some rows the clone size is stated as once, few or many, or as a class when expanded; others skip it.

J: TRBJ1-6; D: -; length: 13; V: TRBV2; size: many; DNA: TGTGCCAGCAGTGGGACAGTAGGGTCACCCCTCCACTTT; CDR3: CASSGTVGSPLHF
J: TRBJ1-1; D: -; length: 14; V: TRBV5-6; size: -; DNA: TGTGCCAGCAGCTTACCCACAACGAACACTGAAGCTTTCTTT; CDR3: CASSLPTTNTEAFF
J: TRBJ1-1; D: -; length: 16; V: TRBV18; size: -; DNA: TGTGCCAGCTCACCAAATTCGGTCTGGTCGGACACTGAAGCTTTCTTT; CDR3: CASSPNSVWSDTEAFF
J: TRBJ1-1; D: -; length: 13; V: TRBV18; size: -; DNA: TGTGCCAGCTCACCAGCAGGGAAGACTGAAGCTTTCTTT; CDR3: CASSPAGKTEAFF
J: TRBJ1-6; D: -; length: 18; V: TRBV5-1; size: -; DNA: TGCGCCAGCAGCTTGAGGGGCTACCCGACGTTATATAATTCACCCCTCCACTTT; CDR3: CASSLRGYPTLYNSPLHF
J: TRBJ2-3; D: TRBD2; length: 16; V: TRBV5-1; size: -; DNA: TGCGCCAGCAGCTTGTCGGCTAGCGGGGTTACAGATACGCAGTATTTT; CDR3: CASSLSASGVTDTQYF
J: TRBJ2-2; D: TRBD2; length: 16; V: TRBV4-3; size: -; DNA: TGCGCCAGCAGCACAGAACTGGCGGGAGGTACCGGGGAGCTGTTTTTT; CDR3: CASSTELAGGTGELFF
J: TRBJ1-5; D: -; length: 12; V: TRBV29-1; size: -; DNA: TGCAGCGTTCAGTATGAGGGTCAGCCCCAGCATTTT; CDR3: CSVQYEGQPQHF
J: TRBJ1-1; D: -; length: 13; V: TRBV7-2; size: -; DNA: TGTGCCAGCAGCTCCCACATGAACACTGAAGCTTTCTTT; CDR3: CASSSHMNTEAFF
J: TRBJ2-2; D: -; length: 17; V: TRBV5-8; size: -; DNA: TGTGCCAGCAGCTTGGCACTGGTGTCGCCGAACACCGGGGAGCTGTTTTTT; CDR3: CASSLALVSPNTGELFF
J: TRBJ1-2; D: TRBD1; length: 17; V: TRBV19; size: -; DNA: TGTGCCAGTAGTATAGGGCCGGGGGAACAGGGGAGCTATGGCTACACCTTC; CDR3: CASSIGPGEQGSYGYTF
J: TRBJ1-5; D: -; length: 17; V: TRBV1; size: -; DNA: TGCACCAGCAGCCAAGGGACAGGGTATCAAAGCAATCAGCCCCAGCATTTT; CDR3: CTSSQGTGYQSNQPQHF
J: TRBJ2-2; D: -; length: 13; V: TRBV5-1; size: once; DNA: TGCGCCAGCAGACGGGATCGTTCGGGGGAGCTGTTTTTT; CDR3: CASRRDRSGELFF
J: TRBJ2-1; D: TRBD2; length: 15; V: TRBV5-1; size: -; DNA: TGCGCCAGCAGCTTGCTTACTAGCGGGGGCAATGAGCAGTTCTTC; CDR3: CASSLLTSGGNEQFF
J: TRBJ1-4; D: -; length: 15; V: TRBV25-1; size: -; DNA: TGTGCCAGCTCGGACATGGGCGTATCAAATGAAAAACTGTTTTTT; CDR3: CASSDMGVSNEKLFF
J: TRBJ2-5; D: -; length: 14; V: TRBV29-1; size: -; DNA: TGCAGCGTTGGCGGGGAAGGGGGCAGAGAGACCCAGTACTTC; CDR3: CSVGGEGGRETQYF
J: TRBJ2-5; D: -; length: 15; V: TRBV19; size: -; DNA: TGTGCCAGTACCAAAAACTCCGGGACTCAAGAGACCCAGTACTTC; CDR3: CASTKNSGTQETQYF
J: TRBJ1-4; D: TRBD1; length: 12; V: TRBV27; size: -; DNA: TGTGCCAGCAGTGGGGACAGGGGGGTTCTGTTTTTT; CDR3: CASSGDRGVLFF
J: TRBJ1-1; D: -; length: 13; V: TRBV12-3/TRBV12-4; size: -; DNA: TGTGCCAGCATAAAGGGTGGGAGCACTGAAGCTTTCTTT; CDR3: CASIKGGSTEAFF
J: TRBJ1-4; D: TRBD1; length: 13; V: TRBV2; size: -; DNA: TGTGCCAGCAGGTTCGGGACAGCGGAAAAACTGTTTTTT; CDR3: CASRFGTAEKLFF
J: TRBJ1-2; D: -; length: 15; V: TRBV28; size: -; DNA: TGTGCCAGCAGTTTAGTTCCGGCAACAGGGTATGGCTACACCTTC; CDR3: CASSLVPATGYGYTF
J: TRBJ2-5; D: TRBD2; length: 16; V: TRBV19; size: -; DNA: TGTGCCAGTAGTCCCCTCTCGGCTAGCGGCCAAGAGACCCAGTACTTC; CDR3: CASSPLSASGQETQYF
J: TRBJ1-5; D: -; length: 15; V: TRBV21-1; size: -; DNA: TGTGCCAGCAGCAAAGTCTCCCGTGTCAATCAGCCCCAGCATTTT; CDR3: CASSKVSRVNQPQHF
J: TRBJ2-1; D: -; length: 14; V: TRBV10-3; size: once; DNA: TGTGCCATCAGTGACGCGGTAGGGGCCAATGAGCAGTTCTTC; CDR3: CAISDAVGANEQFF
J: TRBJ2-1; D: -; length: 12; V: TRBV23-1; size: -; DNA: TGCGCCAGCAAAAGGGGTTGCAATGAGCAGTTCTTC; CDR3: CASKRGCNEQFF
J: TRBJ2-5; D: -; length: 12; V: TRBV2; size: -; DNA: TGTGCCAGCAGTGACAGGGGAGAGACCCAGTACTTC; CDR3: CASSDRGETQYF
J: TRBJ1-4; D: -; length: 16; V: TRBV4-1; size: -; DNA: TGCGCCAGCAGCCAAGTTAAATCTGCAACTAATGAAAAACTGTTTTTT; CDR3: CASSQVKSATNEKLFF
J: TRBJ2-2; D: -; length: 13; V: TRBV11-2; size: -; DNA: TGTGCCAGCAGCTTAGCTTCGAAAATAGAGGTGTTTTTT; CDR3: CASSLASKIEVFF
J: TRBJ2-3; D: -; length: 14; V: TRBV7-8; size: -; DNA: TGTGCCAGCAGCTTAGCTGCACAGACAGATACGCAGTATTTT; CDR3: CASSLAAQTDTQYF
J: TRBJ2-3; D: TRBD2; length: 14; V: TRBV9; size: -; DNA: TGTGCCAGCAGCGTTGGACTAGCCCCAGATACGCAGTATTTT; CDR3: CASSVGLAPDTQYF
J: TRBJ2-5; D: -; length: 13; V: TRBV27; size: -; DNA: TGTGCCAGCAGATTAGGGGTGACAGGGACCCAGTACTTC; CDR3: CASRLGVTGTQYF
J: TRBJ2-7; D: TRBD2; length: 15; V: TRBV2; size: -; DNA: TGTGCCTGGGAAAAGGGACTAGCGGGATCGTACGAGCAGTACTTC; CDR3: CAWEKGLAGSYEQYF
J: TRBJ2-1; D: TRBD1; length: 15; V: TRBV25-1; size: -; DNA: TGTGCCAGCAGATTAGACAGGGGCTGGTACAATGAGCAGTTCTTC; CDR3: CASRLDRGWYNEQFF
J: TRBJ2-1; D: TRBD1; length: 14; V: TRBV10-3; size: -; DNA: TGTGCCATCAGTGACCCGACAGGGGGCGATGAGCAGTTCTTC; CDR3: CAISDPTGGDEQFF
J: TRBJ2-3; D: TRBD2; length: 16; V: TRBV5-4; size: -; DNA: TGTGCCAGCAGCTTCCCGGGGACTAGCGTTGCAGATACGCAGTATTTT; CDR3: CASSFPGTSVADTQYF
J: TRBJ2-1; D: TRBD2; length: 15; V: TRBV9; size: once; DNA: TGTGCCAGCAGCGTGAAGGCTAGCGGGAGCTATGAGCAGTTCTTC; CDR3: CASSVKASGSYEQFF
J: TRBJ1-2; D: -; length: 15; V: TRBV25-1; size: -; DNA: TGTGCCAGCAGTGATTTTTCGGGGGGCAACTATGGCTACACCTTC; CDR3: CASSDFSGGNYGYTF
J: TRBJ1-5; D: -; length: 13; V: TRBV18; size: -; DNA: TGTGCCAGCTCACCTGACAACGTTCAGCCCCAGCATTTT; CDR3: CASSPDNVQPQHF
J: TRBJ1-2; D: TRBD1; length: 13; V: TRBV7-3; size: -; DNA: TGTGCCAGCAGCTTAGAGGGGGCATATGGCTACACCTTC; CDR3: CASSLEGAYGYTF
J: TRBJ2-2; D: TRBD2; length: 18; V: TRBV6-6; size: once; DNA: TGTGCCAGCAGCCGAACGGCTAGCGGATACTCGAACACCGGGGAGCTGTTTTTT; CDR3: CASSRTASGYSNTGELFF
J: TRBJ1-2; D: -; length: 15; V: TRBV7-2; size: -; DNA: TGTGCCAGCAGCAGATCTGATACCCCCTCTCGGGGCTACACCTTC; CDR3: CASSRSDTPSRGYTF
J: TRBJ2-4; D: -; length: 13; V: TRBV19; size: -; DNA: TGTGCCAGTAGTTCCCCCGGGGAAAACATTCAGTACTTC; CDR3: CASSSPGENIQYF
J: TRBJ1-1; D: TRBD1; length: 13; V: TRBV12-3/TRBV12-4; size: -; DNA: TGTGCCAGCAAGGGGGCAGAGTTCACTGAAGCTTTCTTT; CDR3: CASKGAEFTEAFF
J: TRBJ1-2; D: TRBD1; length: 13; V: TRBV12-3/TRBV12-4; size: once; DNA: TGTGCCAGCAGTTTAGTGGGACAGTATGGCTACACCTTC; CDR3: CASSLVGQYGYTF
J: TRBJ2-5; D: -; length: 14; V: TRBV11-2; size: few; DNA: TGTGCCAGCAGCTGGGGCGGAGACGTAGAGACCCAGTACTTC; CDR3: CASSWGGDVETQYF